This TCR beta chain was found in a study of OX40 agonist ivuxolimab in advanced cancers. Study background: Intravenous ivuxolimab at 0.01 to 10 mg/kg was given to patients every 2 weeks. Partial responses were recorded for three patients, including one with hepatocellular carcinoma and two with cutaneous melanoma.

Assay used: immunoSEQ multiplex PCR; TCRdb lists only in-frame clones, some missing. The repertoire holds tens of thousands of clones, approximately 91% seen once, with 1.5% to 2% in the top ten. Remarks on this clone: What it recognizes is unknown.

Regarding the study as a whole: Low levels of normalized T-cell clonal expansion also appeared in some nonresponders.

Germline V CDR1 and CDR2: LNHDA, SQIVND (reference sequence). This CDR3 spans 14 amino acids. Trimming left V 5 bases short and J 2 bases short, with 13 bases between. This chain links TRBV19 with TRBJ2-7; D ambiguous. This receptor was identified in an adult with an advanced solid tumor such as melanoma, head and neck, liver or kidney cancer. The specimen was CD4+ or CD8+ T cells sorted from blood, collected in a trial of the OX40 agonist ivuxolimab. The CDR3 DNA follows: TGTGCCAGTAGTCCCACCGAGAGGCCCTACGAGCAGTACTTC. Its protein is CASSPTERPYEQYF.